Sequencing of this T cell receptor beta chain was carried out in a study of CD8+ T cells in alopecia areata. Study-wide background: Among treated patients, severity was scored by affected scalp area percentage. Findings of the study overall: Clonality in lesional scalp, especially alopecia totalis/universalis, exceeded that of normal scalp.

CDR1 is SEHNR, CDR2 FQNEAQ, per germline (reference sequence). The CDR3 is made up of 13 amino acids. The V end was cut by 5 bases, the J end by 6 bases, with 10 bases between. Reverse transcription of extracted RNA yielded cDNA, which provided the sequencing template. Method: immunoSEQ multiplex PCR; TCRdb's copy keeps in-frame clones and lacks some. The table lists 110,000 to 150,000 clones, roughly 52% of them singletons. Treatment specified: oral pan-JAK inhibitor, 5-10 mg twice daily. With regard to this clone: Antigen specificity is unknown.

This receptor was taken from a human donor with alopecia areata. The chain is built from TRBV7-9 and TRBJ2-2; D remains ambiguous. The source was CD8+ T cells sorted from blood, collected at week 4, from a patient treated with tofacitinib. This CDR3 is CASSLKSAGELFF. The CDR3 DNA follows: TGTGCCAGCAGCCTTAAGTCGGCCGGGGAGCTGTTTTTT. The full variable domain, with the rest looked up from reference TRBV7-9 and TRBJ2-2, is DTGVSQNPRHKITKRGQNVTFRCDPISEHNRLYWYRQTLGQGPEFLTYFQNEAQLEKSRLLSDRFSAERPKGSFSTLEIQRTEQGDSAMYLCASSLKSAGELFFGEGSRLTVL.